This TCR beta chain comes out of a study of shared clonotypes between healthy human individuals. As concerns this clone: Antigen specificity is unknown.

In the study's own analysis: Filtering differed for immunoSEQ, which gave only junction sequences without quality scores. TCRdb's copy holds only in-frame clones and misses some; the assay was immunoSEQ multiplex PCR. V and J calls and clone size are given by that table; D and trimming were obtained from the DNA. The sample records some 2,000,000 clones, 85% to 95% being singletons. CDR1 and CDR2 from the germline V gene are WSHSY and SAAADI. V lost 2 bases and J lost 10; bases outside the gene matches: 11. The CDR3 contains 17 residues. Study conclusions and caveats: Non-shared clonotypes showed lower generation probabilities than clonotypes common to all four donors.

The clonotype originates from a man aged 18 to 35 in good health. Sequenced material: naive CD4+ T cells sorted from blood. Subset here: CD45RA+ positively selected. The chain combines TRBV10-2 with TRBJ2-1, with 13 bases identical to TRBD2. The DNA for the CDR3 is TGCGCCAGCAGTGAGGCAATCGGACTAGCGGGAGTAGGGGAGCAGTTCTTC. Translating gives CASSEAIGLAGVGEQFF.